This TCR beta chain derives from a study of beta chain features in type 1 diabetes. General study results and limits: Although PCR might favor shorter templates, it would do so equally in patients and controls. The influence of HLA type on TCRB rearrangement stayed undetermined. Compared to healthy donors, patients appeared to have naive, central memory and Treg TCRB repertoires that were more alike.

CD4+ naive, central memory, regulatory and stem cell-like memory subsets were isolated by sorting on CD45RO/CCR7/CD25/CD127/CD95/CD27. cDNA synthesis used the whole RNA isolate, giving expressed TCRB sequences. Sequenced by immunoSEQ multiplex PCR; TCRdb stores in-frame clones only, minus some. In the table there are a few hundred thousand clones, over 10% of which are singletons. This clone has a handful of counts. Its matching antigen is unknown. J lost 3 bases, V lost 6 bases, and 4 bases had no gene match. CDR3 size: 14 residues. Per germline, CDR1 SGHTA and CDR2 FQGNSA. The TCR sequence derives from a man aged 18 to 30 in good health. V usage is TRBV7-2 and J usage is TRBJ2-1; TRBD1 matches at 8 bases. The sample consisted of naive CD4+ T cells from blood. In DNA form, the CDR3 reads TGTGCCAGCAGTGGGACAGGTGACTACAATGAGCAGTTCTTC. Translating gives CASSGTGDYNEQFF.